These 27 T cell receptor beta chains originate from one sample sequenced in a study of Ad26.COV2.S vaccination and SARS-CoV-2 variants. Treatment of the sample: around 19 received Ad26.COV2.S at low or high dose, single or two shots; about five received placebo; per-sample allocation not given. Collection of the samples took place on day 63 after the first injection of vaccine or placebo. Here immunoSEQ multiplex PCR was the method, and the copy in TCRdb shows in-frame clones only, minus some. The table has some 390,000 clones, around 91% seen once. Sample: peripheral blood, taken in a trial of Ad26.COV2.S vaccine versus placebo. The receptors derive from a person aged 18 to 59 who received the Ad26.COV2.S COVID-19 vaccine or a placebo.

The chain is built from TRBV24-1 and TRBJ2-1; D call uncertain. The germline V gene has CDR1 KGHDR and CDR2 SFDVKD. The CDR3 has 16 amino acids. V was cut by 9 bases and J by 6 bases, with 23 bases left in between. The CDR3: CATAPTKGPSGNEQFF. CDR3 nucleotides: TGTGCCACCGCTCCGACGAAGGGTCCTTCGGGCAATGAGCAGTTCTTC.

The chain recombines TRBV6-5 with TRBJ2-7; 7 nucleotides align to TRBD1. The V gene end was trimmed by 3 bases and the J gene end by 2 bases; junction bases not matched to a gene: 4. Germline loops: CDR1 MNHEY, CDR2 SVGAGI. The CDR3 is 14 residues long. CDR3: CASSYKGTAYEQYF. CDR3 sequence (DNA): TGTGCCAGCAGTTATAAGGGGACAGCCTACGAGCAGTACTTC.

The rearrangement joins TRBV5-6 to TRBJ1-2; no firm D call. The CDR3 loop spans 12 amino acids. The V gene lost 1 base and the J gene lost 0 bases, with 1 base spanning the gap. Per the germline V gene, CDR1 is SGHDT and CDR2 is YYEEEE. The chain's CDR3 is CASSLPNYGYTF. DNA for the CDR3: TGTGCCAGCAGCTTGCCTAACTATGGCTACACCTTC.

The rearrangement uses TRBV7-6 and TRBJ1-3; D unresolved. Germline values: CDR1 SGHVS, CDR2 FNYEAQ. This CDR3 is 16 amino acids long. V lost 5 bases, J lost 0 bases, and 14 bases lay in between. The CDR3 spells CASSASHQSSGNTIYF. CDR3 sequence (DNA): TGTGCCAGCAGCGCCTCCCACCAGAGCTCTGGAAACACCATATATTTT. The whole variable domain, filled in from reference TRBV7-6 and TRBJ1-3, reads GAGVSQSPRYKVTKRGQDVALRCDPISGHVSLYWYRQALGQGPEFLTYFNYEAQQDKSGLPNDRFSAERPEGSISTLTIQRTEQRDSAMYRCASSASHQSSGNTIYFGEGSWLTVV.

The chain is built from TRBV9 and TRBJ2-1; TRBD2 matches at 7 bases. Germline-derived CDR1 and CDR2 are SGDLS and YYNGEE. This CDR3 has 17 residues. The ends lost 2 bases at V and 5 bases at J; junction bases unmatched: 13. The CDR3 bases are TGTGCCAGCAGCGTTGGGCTAGCGGCTCCCGTGGACAATGAGCAGTTCTTC. As protein: CASSVGLAAPVDNEQFF.

The chain employs TRBV14 and TRBJ2-1, with 7 bases fitting TRBD2. V gave up 0 bases and J gave up 4 bases; unmatched junction bases: 6. CDR1 and CDR2 (germline): SGHDN, FVKESK. This CDR3 region has 16 residues. As DNA, the CDR3 is TGTGCCAGCAGCCAAGAGGCAGGGCGGGGGTACAATGAGCAGTTCTTC. Amino acids: CASSQEAGRGYNEQFF. Full variable domain (outside the CDR3, taken from reference TRBV14 and TRBJ2-1): EAGVTQFPSHSVIEKGQTVTLRCDPISGHDNLYWYRRVMGKEIKFLLHFVKESKQDESGMPNNRFLAERTGGTYSTLKVQPAELEDSGVYFCASSQEAGRGYNEQFFGPGTRLTVL.

This CDR3 reads CASSLLAGGPYNEQFF. For the CDR3, the DNA is TGTGCCAGCAGTCTGCTAGCGGGAGGGCCCTACAATGAGCAGTTCTTC. The chain recombines TRBV28 with TRBJ2-1; TRBD2 agrees at 12 bases. V lost 5 bases, J lost 2 bases, and 4 bases stayed unmatched. Germline CDR1 and CDR2: MDHEN and SYDVKM. This CDR3 comprises 16 residues.

The chain uses TRBV27 and TRBJ2-7; the D is unclear. Between the trimmed V and J ends, which lost 0 bases and 0 bases, there was a span of 12 bases. CDR1 and CDR2 (germline): MNHEY, SMNVEV (reference sequence). This CDR3 spans 16 amino acids. CDR3 protein: CASSLSGDGSSYEQYF. Written as DNA, the CDR3 is TGTGCCAGCAGTTTATCGGGCGACGGAAGCTCCTACGAGCAGTACTTC.

V and J are TRBV19 and TRBJ2-7; a weak D match, TRBD2 (6 bases). The CDR3 covers 14 residues. V lost 10 bases, J lost 0 bases, and 16 bases lay in between. CDR1 and CDR2 (germline): LNHDA, SQIVND (reference sequence). This CDR3 is CANPGLSSSYEQYF. In DNA form, the CDR3 reads TGTGCCAACCCGGGACTCTCTAGCTCCTACGAGCAGTACTTC.

The gene calls are TRBV11-3 and TRBJ2-5, with D possibly matching TRBD2 (6 bases). The V gene's germline CDR1 is SGHNT and CDR2 YENEEA. The V end was cut by 1 base, the J end by 5 bases, with 11 bases between. This CDR3 contains 14 residues. CDR3 in amino acids: CASSLGAGTETQYF. The DNA of the CDR3 is TGTGCCAGCAGCTTAGGCGCGGGAACTGAGACCCAGTACTTC.

The gene calls are TRBV30 and TRBJ2-7; D might be TRBD1 (5 bases). CDR1 GTSNPN and CDR2 SVGIG come from the germline V gene (reference sequence). This CDR3 comprises 10 residues. The V end was cut by 5 bases, the J end by 7 bases, with 9 bases between. In DNA form, the CDR3 reads TGTGCCTGGGGGGCCCAGGAGCAGTACTTC. Translated: CAWGAQEQYF.

J is TRBJ2-1 and V is TRBV15; 11 nucleotides align to TRBD2. Per the germline V gene, CDR1 is LNHNV and CDR2 is YYDKDF (reference sequence). The CDR3 runs 17 residues. V lost 9 bases and J lost 7; bases outside the gene matches: 17. CDR3 amino acids: CATNHHLTSGMSNEQFF. The CDR3 DNA reads TGTGCCACTAATCACCATTTGACTAGCGGGATGAGTAATGAGCAGTTCTTC.

V gene TRBV24-1 combines with J gene TRBJ1-1; no reliable D call. Trimming left V 6 bases short and J 1 base short, with 8 bases between. The CDR3 has 13 amino acids. Germline CDR1 KGHDR, CDR2 SFDVKD. For the CDR3, the DNA is TGTGCCACCAGTCCCGGAGGGAACACTGAAGCTTTCTTT. Protein: CATSPGGNTEAFF.

This chain links TRBV27 with TRBJ2-6; 11 bases match TRBD2. V trimming: 3 bases; J trimming: 0 bases; junction bases outside the gene matches: 7. Germline V gene lookup returns CDR1 MNHEY and CDR2 SMNVEV (reference sequence). This CDR3 contains 19 residues. The DNA for the CDR3 is TGTGCCAGCAGTTTTCTGACTAGCGGGGCTTTCTCTGGGGCCAACGTCCTGACTTTC. Translated: CASSFLTSGAFSGANVLTF.

The genes are TRBV7-2 and TRBJ2-1; 9 nucleotides align to TRBD1. The CDR3 extends over 13 amino acids. The ends lost 2 bases at V and 9 bases at J; junction bases unmatched: 2. Germline CDR1 and CDR2: SGHTA and FQGNSA. For the CDR3, the DNA is TGTGCCAGCAGCTTAACGGGACAGGGTGAGCAGTTCTTC. This encodes CASSLTGQGEQFF.

V gene TRBV5-4 combines with J gene TRBJ1-6; TRBD1 might be the D (6 bases). Germline CDR1 reads SGHNT; CDR2 reads YYREEE (reference sequence). CDR3 size: 15 residues. Between the trimmed V and J ends, which lost 6 bases and 8 bases, there was a span of 18 bases. In DNA form, the CDR3 reads TGTGCCAGCACCCCCCAGGGGCGAATGGATTCACCCCTCCACTTT. Encoded protein: CASTPQGRMDSPLHF. The full variable domain, its missing parts supplied by reference TRBV5-4 and TRBJ1-6, is ETGVTQSPTHLIKTRGQQVTLRCSSQSGHNTVSWYQQALGQGPQFIFQYYREEENGRGNFPPRFSGLQFPNYSSELNVNALELDDSALYLCASTPQGRMDSPLHFGNGTRLTVT.

This chain connects TRBV3-1 (or the pseudogene TRBV3-2) to TRBJ2-7; D gene uncertain. CDR3 length: 11 residues. CDR1 LGHDT and CDR2 YNNKEL come from the germline V gene (reference sequence). Trimming pared 5 bases from V and 2 bases from J, leaving 4 bases between. This CDR3 reads CASSATYEQYF. CDR3 in DNA: TGTGCCAGCAGCGCGACCTACGAGCAGTACTTC.

This sequence joins TRBV2 and TRBJ2-7; TRBD2 is a possible D gene (6 bases). Germline V gene sequence: CDR1 SNHLY, CDR2 FYNNEI. The CDR3 has 13 residues. Trimming removed 0 bases from V and 6 bases from J, with 9 bases in between. The CDR3 here is CASSEAGGTEQYF. The CDR3 nucleotides are TGTGCCAGCAGTGAAGCTGGCGGGACCGAGCAGTACTTC.

The chain uses TRBV27 and TRBJ2-3; D might be TRBD2 (5 bases). Looked up from germline, CDR1 is MNHEY and CDR2 is SMNVEV (reference sequence). CDR3 length: 17 amino acids. With 5 bases removed from V and 0 bases from J, the gap between germline ends came to 18 bases. CDR3 coding DNA: TGTGCCAGCAGTACCTGGCGGGCACACCCTAGCACAGATACGCAGTATTTT. Translation gives CASSTWRAHPSTDTQYF.

Turning to this clone: Within the sample, other DNA sequences also encode this same CDR3. V and J are TRBV7-9 and TRBJ2-3; no firm D call. The germline V and J ends were trimmed by 0 bases and 1 base, with 5 bases remaining between them. CDR1 and CDR2 (germline): SEHNR, FQNEAQ (reference sequence). There are 14 residues in the CDR3. CDR3 nucleotides: TGTGCCAGCAGCTTAGCCGTGGGCACAGATACGCAGTATTTT. It is translated as CASSLAVGTDTQYF.

The chain links TRBV19 to TRBJ2-2, with 10 nucleotides matching TRBD2. CDR1 and CDR2 (germline): LNHDA, SQIVND (reference sequence). The CDR3 has 16 amino acids. V trimming: 7 bases; J trimming: 7 bases; junction bases outside the gene matches: 12. CDR3 nucleotide sequence: TGTGCCAGTACCAAATCTAGCGGGAGCTCGGGCGGGGAGCTGTTTTTT. This codes for CASTKSSGSSGGELFF.

J is TRBJ1-5 and V is TRBV19; weak D call: TRBD1 (6 bases). The CDR3 loop spans 13 amino acids. CDR1 is LNHDA and CDR2 is SQIVND in the germline V gene (reference sequence). Trimming shortened V by 5 bases and J by 5 bases, and 10 bases separated the two germline ends. The DNA of the CDR3 is TGTGCCAGTAGTCGGGGGGCATATCAGCCCCAGCATTTT. The encoded protein is CASSRGAYQPQHF.

V is TRBV9 and J is TRBJ2-7; the match to TRBD1 covers 10 bases. J lost 2 bases, V lost 3 bases, and 11 bases had no gene match. CDR3 size: 17 residues. Germline V CDR1 and CDR2: SGDLS, YYNGEE. CDR3 residues: CASSGNPGTGDPYEQYF. CDR3 DNA: TGTGCCAGCAGCGGTAACCCCGGGACAGGGGACCCCTACGAGCAGTACTTC.

The V and J genes are TRBV19 and TRBJ2-4, with D perhaps TRBD2 (6 bases). V shed 10 bases and J shed 8 bases, with 18 bases lying between them. Germline V CDR1 and CDR2: LNHDA, SQIVND (reference sequence). This CDR3 is 13 amino acids long. The CDR3 DNA sequence: TGTGCCACCCAAACGGCCGGCGGGGACATTCAGTACTTC. Translation: CATQTAGGDIQYF.

The V call is TRBV5-1, the J call TRBJ1-4; 9 positions agree with TRBD1. V gave up 0 bases and J gave up 3 bases; unmatched junction bases: 9. The germline CDR1 and CDR2 sequences are SGHRS and YFSETQ. This CDR3 spans 18 amino acids. The CDR3 loop reads CASSLVPGQGASNEKLFF. For the CDR3, the DNA is TGCGCCAGCAGCTTGGTACCGGGACAGGGAGCCTCTAATGAAAAACTGTTTTTT.

The J gene is TRBJ2-1, the V gene TRBV29-1; maybe TRBD2 (7 bases). From germline, CDR1 is SQVTM and CDR2 ANQGSEA. The CDR3 has 15 amino acids. Trimming removed 7 bases at V and 1 base at J, with 17 bases between. This CDR3 reads CSGSSRGGSYNEQFF. The DNA for the CDR3 is TGCAGCGGTTCGAGCAGGGGAGGGTCCTACAATGAGCAGTTCTTC.

V is TRBV5-1 and J is TRBJ1-2; D not certain. CDR3 length equals 15 residues. V was cut by 0 bases and J by 4 bases, with 13 bases left in between. Germline lookup yields CDR1 SGHRS and CDR2 YFSETQ. The CDR3 reads CASSLAIVMSYGYTF. The CDR3 DNA reads TGCGCCAGCAGCTTGGCCATTGTCATGTCCTATGGCTACACCTTC.